This T cell receptor beta chain originates from a study of T cell changes during pregnancy in multiple sclerosis (dated by TCRdb to the late 2010s). For the study in its entirety: Changes in the T cell repertoire over the course of pregnancy were examined in this study in women with multiple sclerosis.

To note about this clone: This clone's antigen is unknown. No base quality information exists; no much larger clone differs at one position.

The library was generated by the immunoSEQ multiplex PCR assay. TCRdb carries this immuneACCESS record with in-frame sequences only. Its versions omit some clonotypes, under half of them owing to an unresolved V gene in the studies checked, with the rest unexplained. This sample lists 55,000 to 85,000 clones; 85% to 95% were detected once. The ten largest make up 0.29% of the sample. CDR1 SEHNR and CDR2 FQNEAQ were looked up in the germline V gene (reference sequence). The CDR3, from cysteine to phenylalanine, totals 13 residues. The entry retains the CDR3 DNA only, 39 bases that are in frame from base 1. Ends trimmed: V by 1 base, J by 7 bases; bases unmatched to a gene: 1.

The sequenced sample was CD4+ T cells from peripheral blood mononuclear cells, obtained after pregnancy. The V gene is TRBV7-9 and the J gene is TRBJ2-1; 7 junctional bases match TRBD1. The clonotype comes from a female donor with multiple sclerosis, enrolled in a pregnancy study. CDR3 reads: CASSLVRGNEQFF. The sequence in DNA is TGTGCCAGCAGCTTAGTCAGGGGGAATGAGCAGTTCTTC.